Listed here are 31 T cell receptor beta chains from one sample, sequenced in a study of siplizumab effects on memory and regulatory T cells. Assay: immunoSEQ multiplex PCR; the TCRdb copy retains only in-frame clones and omits some. The sample contains 50,000 to 70,000 clones, just over 95% of which appear only once. Input material: naive CD8+ T cells sorted from blood. The receptors derive from a human donor in good health.

V usage is TRBV5-1 and J usage is TRBJ2-7; 7 bases match TRBD1. Trimming at V came to 4 bases and at J to 3 bases, leaving 10 bases not matched to a gene. Germline loops: CDR1 SGHRS, CDR2 YFSETQ. The CDR3 runs 15 residues. CDR3 nucleotides: TGCGCCAGCAGCGCGGCGCTACAGGGGCTCTACGAGCAGTACTTC. It yields the protein CASSAALQGLYEQYF.

The chain uses TRBV4-1 and TRBJ1-1, with a possible D match to TRBD1 (5 bases). V gave up 8 bases and J gave up 4 bases, with 17 bases separating them. The CDR3 runs 14 residues. Germline V gene sequence: CDR1 MGHRA, CDR2 YSYEKL. DNA of the CDR3: TGCGCCAGCGCCACGGGAGGGGACGGCACTGAAGCTTTCTTT. The encoded protein is CASATGGDGTEAFF.

The chain links TRBV2 to TRBJ1-2, with TRBD1 identical over 7 bases. Germline CDR1 is SNHLY and CDR2 is FYNNEI. CDR3 length: 12 residues. V trimming: 7 bases; J trimming: 5 bases; junction bases outside the gene matches: 4. The CDR3 reads CASNTGDYGYTF. The CDR3 region has the DNA TGTGCCAGCAACACAGGGGATTATGGCTACACCTTC.

The CDR3 is CASSEGRNTIYF. DNA of the CDR3: TGTGCCAGCAGTGAGGGAAGAAACACCATATATTTT. J is TRBJ1-3 and V is TRBV2; no clear D gene. The V end lost 3 bases, the J end lost 5 bases, and 5 bases lay between the germline ends. CDR3 size: 12 residues. The germline V gene has CDR1 SNHLY and CDR2 FYNNEI.

The CDR3: CASSPNLNTEAFF. CDR3 sequence (DNA): TGTGCCAGCAGCCCCAACTTGAACACTGAAGCTTTCTTT. The chain couples TRBV7-7 to TRBJ1-1, with D uncertain. V gave up 5 bases and J gave up 0 bases, with 7 bases separating them. The V gene's germline CDR1 is SSHAT and CDR2 FNYEAQ (reference sequence). The CDR3 has 13 residues.

V gene TRBV14 combines with J gene TRBJ1-5, with D possibly being TRBD1 (6 bases). Germline CDR1 and CDR2: SGHDN and FVKESK. The ends were cut back, 7 bases at V and 5 bases at J, with 15 bases in the middle. The CDR3 has 14 amino acids. The CDR3 DNA is TGTGCCAGCAACCCGAAACAGGGAGATCAGCCCCAGCATTTT. It is translated as CASNPKQGDQPQHF. The entire variable domain, with the rest obtained from reference TRBV14 and TRBJ1-5, is as follows: EAGVTQFPSHSVIEKGQTVTLRCDPISGHDNLYWYRRVMGKEIKFLLHFVKESKQDESGMPNNRFLAERTGGTYSTLKVQPAELEDSGVYFCASNPKQGDQPQHFGDGTRLSIL.

The chain is built from TRBV4-1 and TRBJ1-2; D perhaps matches TRBD1 (5 bases). This CDR3 contains 14 residues. Germline V CDR1 and CDR2: MGHRA, YSYEKL. V gave up 0 bases and J gave up 8 bases, with 13 bases separating them. The CDR3 protein is CASSQDYGEGGYTF. CDR3 coding DNA: TGCGCCAGCAGCCAAGATTACGGGGAGGGGGGCTACACCTTC.

The V call is TRBV5-1, the J call TRBJ2-2, with TRBD1 as a possible D gene (5 bases). Germline assignment: CDR1 SGHRS and CDR2 YFSETQ. Trimming left V 0 bases short and J 3 bases short, with 6 bases between. The CDR3 runs 14 residues. CDR3 sequence (DNA): TGCGCCAGCAGCTTGGTACAGGACACCGGGGAGCTGTTTTTT. It specifies CASSLVQDTGELFF. The full variable domain, its missing parts supplied by reference TRBV5-1 and TRBJ2-2, is KAGVTQTPRYLIKTRGQQVTLSCSPISGHRSVSWYQQTPGQGLQFLFEYFSETQRNKGNFPGRFSGRQFSNSRSEMNVSTLELGDSALYLCASSLVQDTGELFFGEGSRLTVL.

The chain couples TRBV10-3 to TRBJ2-3; TRBD2 aligns across 12 bases. Germline V gene data show CDR1 as ENHRY and CDR2 as SYGVKD. V was pared by 3 bases and J by 3 bases, with 7 bases of the junction left unmatched. The CDR3 extends over 17 amino acids. CDR3 coding DNA: TGTGCCATCAGTGATGCTAGCGGGGGGGCGGGGACAGATACGCAGTATTTT. Amino acids: CAISDASGGAGTDTQYF.

This chain connects TRBV7-6 to TRBJ1-2; 7 bases map to TRBD1. With V trimmed by 3 bases and J by 9 bases, 13 bases remained unmatched. Germline V CDR1 and CDR2: SGHVS, FNYEAQ. This CDR3 has 15 residues. CDR3 sequence: CASSLGTARYVSYTF. CDR3 DNA: TGTGCCAGCAGCTTGGGGACAGCCCGATATGTAAGCTACACCTTC.

This clone was detected only once. J is TRBJ2-1 and V is TRBV11-1; D possibly corresponds to TRBD1 (6 bases). Deletions cut 3 bases from V and 4 bases from J, with 10 bases between. Germline V gene sequence: CDR1 SGHAT, CDR2 FQDESV (reference sequence). This CDR3 has 14 amino acids. CDR3 sequence: CASSFAGDYNEQFF. The CDR3 DNA sequence: TGTGCCAGCAGCTTTGCAGGGGATTACAATGAGCAGTTCTTC.

The count of this clone is one. The J gene is TRBJ1-6, the V gene TRBV6-1, with D hard to call. The V and J ends lost 6 bases and 10 bases respectively, with 10 bases between them. The CDR3 has 12 amino acids. Germline V gives CDR1 MNHNS, CDR2 SASEGT. The CDR3 DNA reads as TGTGCCAGCAGGACGGTAAGGTCACCCCTCCACTTT. Amino acid sequence: CASRTVRSPLHF.

The chain has TRBV4-3 and TRBJ1-2; D ambiguous. V gave up 4 bases and J gave up 2 bases, with 8 bases separating them. Germline V gene lookup returns CDR1 LGHNA and CDR2 YSLEER. This CDR3 is 13 amino acids long. CDR3 amino acids: CASSPGTNYGYTF. In DNA form, the CDR3 reads TGCGCCAGCAGCCCGGGCACCAACTATGGCTACACCTTC.

This chain connects TRBV9 to TRBJ2-5; the match to TRBD2 covers 7 bases. The ends lost 2 bases at V and 0 bases at J; junction bases unmatched: 1. This CDR3 has 14 amino acids. Germline CDR1 reads SGDLS; CDR2 reads YYNGEE. The CDR3 is CASSVGGYQETQYF. In DNA, the CDR3 is TGTGCCAGCAGCGTGGGGGGGTACCAAGAGACCCAGTACTTC.

The chain uses TRBV9 and TRBJ2-1, with a weak D call TRBD2 (6 bases). The CDR3 length is 15 residues. The V end was cut by 4 bases, the J end by 8 bases, with 19 bases between. Germline lookup yields CDR1 SGDLS and CDR2 YYNGEE. The CDR3 region is CASSPGTARGDEQFF. CDR3 nucleotide sequence: TGTGCCAGCAGCCCTGGGACTGCCCGTGGCGATGAGCAGTTCTTC.

V gene TRBV29-1 combines with J gene TRBJ2-7; maybe TRBD1 (6 bases). The germline CDR1 and CDR2 sequences are SQVTM and ANQGSEA. The CDR3 is made up of 14 amino acids. Trimming stripped 3 bases from V and 2 bases from J, with 14 bases between. CDR3 DNA sequence: TGCAGCGTTGAGTATGGGGACACCACCTACGAGCAGTACTTC. Its protein product is CSVEYGDTTYEQYF.

Comments on this clone: An end of the junction differs from the germline gene, which may be a read error. The V gene is TRBV6-6, the J gene TRBJ2-5; D is unresolved. The CDR3 is 16 residues long. Germline CDR1 is MNHNY and CDR2 is SVGAGI (reference sequence). CDR3 amino acids: CANSPLEAYLQETQYF. Here the CDR3 DNA reads TGTGCCAACAGTCCCCTCGAAGCATACCTCCAAGAGACCCAGTACTTC.

In DNA, the CDR3 is TGTGCCAGCAGTCCTGGAGGGGTATCGGTGGGGTACACTGAAGCTTTCTTT. As protein: CASSPGGVSVGYTEAFF. V usage is TRBV28 and J usage is TRBJ1-1; tentatively, D is TRBD1 (5 bases). Germline V gene lookup returns CDR1 MDHEN and CDR2 SYDVKM. V was clipped by 5 bases and J by 3 bases, with 22 bases between them. CDR3 length equals 17 residues. The complete variable domain, with remaining parts taken from reference TRBV28 and TRBJ1-1, reads DVKVTQSSRYLVKRTGEKVFLECVQDMDHENMFWYRQDPGLGLRLIYFSYDVKMKEKGDIPEGYSVSREKKERFSLILESASTNQTSMYLCASSPGGVSVGYTEAFFGQGTRLTVV.

The chain combines TRBV11-2 with TRBJ2-7, with D tentatively TRBD1 (5 bases). The CDR3 runs to 13 residues. Germline V lookup: CDR1 SGHAT, CDR2 FQNNGV. V lost 4 bases, J lost 4 bases, and 11 bases lay in between. The CDR3 loop is CASSSGLAYEQYF. In DNA form, the CDR3 reads TGTGCCAGCAGCTCAGGGTTAGCTTACGAGCAGTACTTC.

V and J are TRBV29-1 and TRBJ2-4; 8 bases are a match to TRBD1. V lost 0 bases to trimming and J lost 6 bases; unmatched junction nucleotides: 4. CDR3 size: 14 residues. Germline V lookup: CDR1 SQVTM, CDR2 ANQGSEA. The CDR3 DNA is TGCAGCGTTGAAGATCTCGACAGGGGAAACATTCAGTACTTC. It encodes CSVEDLDRGNIQYF.

The rearrangement joins TRBV6-6 to TRBJ1-2, with D maybe TRBD1 (5 bases). The germline V gene has CDR1 MNHNY and CDR2 SVGAGI (reference sequence). The V gene lost 7 bases and the J gene lost 7 bases, with 22 bases spanning the gap. The CDR3 is made up of 15 amino acids. Written as DNA, the CDR3 is TGTGCCAGCAATAGCCCACTGGGGGGTGTTCCTGGCTACACCTTC. It specifies CASNSPLGGVPGYTF.

The rearrangement uses TRBV11-2 and TRBJ2-7, with D perhaps being TRBD1 or TRBD2 (5 bases each). Trimming removed 5 bases from V and 0 bases from J, with 20 bases in between. This CDR3 has 17 residues. Germline V lookup: CDR1 SGHAT, CDR2 FQNNGV. CDR3 sequence: CASSPPLIGTDSYEQYF. The CDR3 DNA reads TGTGCCAGCAGCCCACCGTTGATAGGGACGGACTCCTACGAGCAGTACTTC.

This rearrangement joins TRBV21-1 to TRBJ1-3. TRBV21-1 is a pseudogene. This CDR3 is built from 17 residues. CDR3 sequence (DNA): TGTGCCAGCAGCAAATGGACGGAAAGGGTCGCTGGAAACACCATATATTTT. Translation: CASSKWTERVAGNTIYF.

The V call is TRBV7-6, the J call TRBJ2-7, with D possibly matching TRBD2 (6 bases). V was shortened by 1 base and J by 2 bases, with 9 bases between the two germline ends. The CDR3 has 14 amino acids. CDR1 and CDR2 from the germline V gene are SGHVS and FNYEAQ. CDR3 protein: CASSLEEGPYEQYF. CDR3 nucleotides: TGTGCCAGCAGCTTAGAGGAGGGGCCCTACGAGCAGTACTTC. Full variable domain (remainder filled in from reference TRBV7-6 and TRBJ2-7): GAGVSQSPRYKVTKRGQDVALRCDPISGHVSLYWYRQALGQGPEFLTYFNYEAQQDKSGLPNDRFSAERPEGSISTLTIQRTEQRDSAMYRCASSLEEGPYEQYFGPGTRLTVT.

V usage is TRBV11-3 and J usage is TRBJ2-6; the D gene is possibly TRBD2 (5 bases). The germline V gene encodes CDR1 SGHNT and CDR2 YENEEA. This CDR3 has 20 amino acids. Trimming removed 0 bases at V and 0 bases at J, with 18 bases between. Here the CDR3 reads CASSLEGFGGVGSGANVLTF. In DNA, the CDR3 is TGTGCCAGCAGCTTAGAAGGGTTCGGAGGCGTCGGCTCTGGGGCCAACGTCCTGACTTTC. Variable domain in full (rest from reference TRBV11-3 and TRBJ2-6): EAGVVQSPRYKIIEKKQPVAFWCNPISGHNTLYWYLQNLGQGPELLIRYENEEAVDDSQLPKDRFSAERLKGVDSTLKIQPAELGDSAVYLCASSLEGFGGVGSGANVLTFGAGSRLTVL.

The V gene is TRBV7-9, the J gene TRBJ2-4; D not resolved. The CDR3 runs to 13 residues. Germline CDR1 and CDR2: SEHNR and FQNEAQ (reference sequence). V was pared by 5 bases and J by 8 bases, with 13 bases between. The CDR3 region is CASSTAVRDIQYF. CDR3 bases: TGTGCCAGCAGCACGGCCGTTCGGGACATTCAGTACTTC.

This clone was recorded only once. The rearrangement uses TRBV19 and TRBJ2-3, with D uncertain. Trimming removed 2 bases at V and 2 bases at J, with 11 bases between. From germline, CDR1 is LNHDA and CDR2 SQIVND (reference sequence). The CDR3 consists of 15 residues. CDR3 residues: CASSITGGDTDTQYF. DNA for the CDR3: TGTGCCAGTAGTATAACCGGTGGTGACACAGATACGCAGTATTTT.

The V call is TRBV2, the J call TRBJ2-3; 9 bases are shared with TRBD1. Looked up from germline, CDR1 is SNHLY and CDR2 is FYNNEI. The CDR3 extends over 15 amino acids. The V and J ends lost 4 bases and 4 bases, in that order; junction bases with no gene match: 6. The CDR3 reads CASSVWGQGSDTQYF. DNA for the CDR3: TGTGCCAGCAGTGTGTGGGGACAGGGTTCAGATACGCAGTATTTT.

The rearrangement uses TRBV9 and TRBJ1-2; possibly TRBD1 for D (5 bases). V was trimmed by 0 bases and J by 5 bases, leaving 5 bases between them. Germline V gives CDR1 SGDLS, CDR2 YYNGEE. This CDR3 comprises 12 residues. In nucleotides, the CDR3 is TGTGCCAGCAGCGTAGGGGGGTATGGCTACACCTTC. This translates into CASSVGGYGYTF.

The chain is built from TRBV27 and TRBJ1-6; D call uncertain. The V end lost 1 base, the J end lost 8 bases, and 12 bases lay between the germline ends. The germline V gene encodes CDR1 MNHEY and CDR2 SMNVEV (reference sequence). This CDR3 is built from 15 residues. As DNA, the CDR3 is TGTGCCAGCAGTTTATGGCTCAGCTCGTATTCACCCCTCCACTTT. It translates to CASSLWLSSYSPLHF.

This clone was detected once. This chain's CDR3 is CASSLGNRDRVYEQYF. The CDR3 bases are TGTGCCAGCAGCTTGGGAAACCGGGACAGGGTCTACGAGCAGTACTTC. This chain joins TRBV5-6 and TRBJ2-7, with 9 bases aligning to TRBD1. The CDR3 is made up of 16 amino acids. Germline CDR1 reads SGHDT; CDR2 reads YYEEEE. The V gene end was trimmed by 0 bases and the J gene end by 3 bases; junction bases not matched to a gene: 7.